This paragraph covers one TCR beta chain sequence. This clonotype was detected a few times. Its antigen specificity is not known. No base quality information exists; no much larger clone differs at one position. The library relied on RT-PCR. Sequencing was performed on an Illumina MiSeq. Clones were called with MiXCR by TCRdb after fastp trimmed the public reads at Q25, and only in-frame beta chains were retained. Records with the same CDR3 protein are collapsed into one entry carrying the most frequent genes and DNA. For this sample the table gives 650,000 to 800,000 distinct CDR3 sequences, of which over 12% were detected only once. The top ten hold roughly 3.6% of the sample. The sample is drawn from a study (dated by TCRdb to 2015 to 2016). The CDR3 contains 17 residues, cysteine and phenylalanine counted. The sequence is cut down to CDR3 DNA, 51 bases in frame from base 1. V is cut by 1 base and J by 8 bases, and the space between the germline ends is 23 bases. CDR1 is given as MDHEN and CDR2 as SYDVKM, both from the germline V gene.

This clonotype originated in a female donor in good health, serving as a healthy control. Source material: memory CD4+ T cells from blood. The sequence links TRBV28 to TRBJ2-5, with the D gene too uncertain to name. The nucleotide sequence reads TGTGCCAGCAGTTTATTGTTCCGAATGGACGGAAGGTACACCCAGTACTTC. It codes for CASSLLFRMDGRYTQYF.